This T cell receptor beta chain was identified during a study of blood T cell repertoires in COVID-19. Overall study: PBMCs, B-cell-depleted T cells, or T cells were the source of the cDNA or gDNA that made up the material.

V lost 0 bases and J 2 bases, leaving 14 bases between the germline ends. This CDR3 contains 16 residues. Germline V gives CDR1 SGHRS, CDR2 YFSETQ. Using immunoSEQ multiplex PCR, the repertoire was profiled, and TCRdb retains in-frame clones only, with some absent. The sample records 130,000 or so clones, more than 70% being singletons. The gene calls are TRBV5-1 and TRBJ1-1, with D possibly matching TRBD1 (6 bases). The receptor was isolated from a woman in her sixties with acute or convalescent COVID-19. Material: peripheral blood. CDR3 loop: CASSLGWTAVNTEAFF. In nucleotides, the CDR3 is TGCGCCAGCAGCTTGGGGTGGACAGCAGTTAACACTGAAGCTTTCTTT.